Listed here are 10 T cell receptor beta chains from one sample, sequenced in a study of blood T cell repertoires in COVID-19. Clones were sequenced by immunoSEQ multiplex PCR, and TCRdb holds only the in-frame ones, with some missing. The sample contains 45,000 to 55,000 clones, 80% to 90% of which appear only once. Material: peripheral blood. The receptors were gathered from a human donor in a cohort sampled during active COVID-19.

V is TRBV5-4 and J is TRBJ1-6; 9 bases match TRBD1. In germline, CDR1 is SGHNT, CDR2 YYREEE (reference sequence). V was pared by 4 bases and J by 5 bases, with 10 bases of the junction left unmatched. The CDR3 sequence is 17 residues long. CDR3 protein: CASSDPDRGRNNSPLHF. CDR3 coding DNA: TGTGCCAGCAGCGACCCGGACAGGGGAAGGAATAATTCACCCCTCCACTTT. Combining the CDR3 with reference TRBV5-4 and TRBJ1-6 gives the whole variable domain ETGVTQSPTHLIKTRGQQVTLRCSSQSGHNTVSWYQQALGQGPQFIFQYYREEENGRGNFPPRFSGLQFPNYSSELNVNALELDDSALYLCASSDPDRGRNNSPLHFGNGTRLTVT.

This clone has a single count. The chain links TRBV29-1 to TRBJ1-1; 7 bases match TRBD1. The CDR3 contains 13 residues. V shed 2 bases and J 10 bases; nucleotides not matched to a gene: 10. CDR1 and CDR2 (germline): SQVTM, ANQGSEA. CDR3: CSVETFSRDRAFF. The CDR3 DNA is TGCAGCGTTGAAACGTTTAGCCGGGACAGAGCTTTCTTT.

The V and J genes are TRBV14 and TRBJ2-3, with D uncertain. The CDR3 covers 14 residues. Germline CDR1 SGHDN, CDR2 FVKESK. Trimming removed 0 bases from V and 2 bases from J, with 6 bases in between. The DNA for the CDR3 is TGTGCCAGCAGCCAAGATTGGGCCACAGATACGCAGTATTTT. Translating gives CASSQDWATDTQYF.

The chain is built from TRBV9 and TRBJ1-2, with D possibly being TRBD1 (6 bases). V lost 6 bases and J 0 bases, leaving 15 bases between the germline ends. Germline assignment: CDR1 SGDLS and CDR2 YYNGEE. CDR3 length equals 15 residues. In DNA form, the CDR3 reads TGTGCCAGCACCAAAGGGACAACCGCTAACTATGGCTACACCTTC. It codes for CASTKGTTANYGYTF.

This clone was seen only a few times. The J gene is TRBJ2-1, the V gene TRBV10-1; 9 bases are shared with TRBD1. Germline assignment: CDR1 WNHNN and CDR2 SYGVQD (reference sequence). CDR3 size: 16 residues. The V gene end was trimmed by 6 bases and the J gene end by 9 bases; junction bases not matched to a gene: 15. The DNA of the CDR3 is TGCGCCAGCAGACCTCTCCCCGGGACAGGGATGACTGAGCAGTTCTTC. This gives the protein CASRPLPGTGMTEQFF.

The rearrangement links TRBV6-6 to TRBJ1-1; the D gene is possibly TRBD1 (6 bases). The length of the CDR3 is 14 residues. Germline V gives CDR1 MNHNY, CDR2 SVGAGI (reference sequence). The V gene lost 7 bases and the J gene lost 10 bases, with 22 bases spanning the gap. For the CDR3, the DNA is TGTGCCAGCACCGAAGGGGACATCATAGGCGTAGCTTTCTTT. The encoded protein is CASTEGDIIGVAFF.

The chain joins TRBV5-6 to TRBJ1-4, with unresolved D. V was pared by 3 bases and J by 2 bases, with 11 bases between. The CDR3 runs 15 residues. Germline CDR1 reads SGHDT; CDR2 reads YYEEEE. In nucleotides, the CDR3 is TGTGCCAGCAGCTCCGGAGCAGTGACTAATGAAAAACTGTTTTTT. As protein: CASSSGAVTNEKLFF.

The chain joins TRBV5-4 to TRBJ2-1; the D is unclear. CDR3 length equals 13 residues. Germline V CDR1 and CDR2: SGHNT, YYREEE (reference sequence). V dropped 0 bases and J dropped 2 bases, with 3 bases sitting between them. CDR3: CASSLGTYNEQFF. DNA for the CDR3: TGTGCCAGCAGCTTGGGTACCTACAATGAGCAGTTCTTC. Looking up the rest from reference TRBV5-4 and TRBJ2-1 gives the full variable domain: ETGVTQSPTHLIKTRGQQVTLRCSSQSGHNTVSWYQQALGQGPQFIFQYYREEENGRGNFPPRFSGLQFPNYSSELNVNALELDDSALYLCASSLGTYNEQFFGPGTRLTVL.

The V and J genes are TRBV18 and TRBJ1-5, with 9 bases that match TRBD1. The trim removed 6 bases at V and 6 bases at J, leaving 9 bases unmatched. The CDR3 loop spans 15 amino acids. The germline V gene has CDR1 KGHSH and CDR2 LQKENI. The CDR3 region has the DNA TGTGCCAGCTCCGTGGACAGGGGAAAGCTTCAGCCCCAGCATTTT. The encoded protein is CASSVDRGKLQPQHF.

The gene calls are TRBV19 and TRBJ2-3; D perhaps matches TRBD2 (5 bases). From germline, CDR1 is LNHDA and CDR2 SQIVND (reference sequence). The CDR3 has 13 residues. V lost 1 base and J lost 5, with 7 bases in between. The CDR3 DNA sequence: TGTGCCAGTAGTATAGGGACTCAAGATACGCAGTATTTT. Translating it yields CASSIGTQDTQYF.